A selection of T cell receptor beta chains follows, all from one sample in a study of blood T cell repertoires in COVID-19. The table came from immunoSEQ multiplex PCR; TCRdb's copy has only in-frame clones and leaves some out. The sample yields a few hundred thousand clones, roughly 82% seen once. The material sequenced was peripheral blood. All receptors come from a woman aged 50 to 60 with acute or convalescent COVID-19. CDR3s include the opening cysteine and the closing phenylalanine or tryptophan. Each record gives: clone size, J gene, D gene, V gene, CDR3 DNA, CDR3 protein. A D gene is named only where the DNA matches it firmly. Clone size, where shown, is once, few, many, or a class for clones that have expanded.

clone size: -
J gene: TRBJ2-7
D gene: TRBD1
V gene: TRBV28
CDR3 DNA: TGTGCCAGCAGTTCCGGGACAGCTTTAAGGTACGAGCAGTACTTC
CDR3 protein: CASSSGTALRYEQYF

clone size: -
J gene: TRBJ1-1
D gene: -
V gene: TRBV5-1
CDR3 DNA: TGCGCCAGCAGCGTTACAGGGTACACTGAAGCTTTCTTT
CDR3 protein: CASSVTGYTEAFF

clone size: -
J gene: TRBJ2-7
D gene: -
V gene: TRBV21-1
CDR3 DNA: TGTGCCAGCAGCAATCTTTGCGTAGCGGGAGGACTCAGCTCCTACGAGCAGTACTTC
CDR3 protein: CASSNLCVAGGLSSYEQYF

clone size: -
J gene: TRBJ2-7
D gene: TRBD2
V gene: TRBV27
CDR3 DNA: TGTGCCAGCAGTTTCTACGGGAGGCGCTACGAGCAGTACTTC
CDR3 protein: CASSFYGRRYEQYF

clone size: -
J gene: TRBJ2-7
D gene: -
V gene: TRBV18
CDR3 DNA: TGTGCCAGCTCACCACCGGACGGGGTCGAGCAGTACTTC
CDR3 protein: CASSPPDGVEQYF

clone size: few
J gene: TRBJ2-3
D gene: -
V gene: TRBV20-1
CDR3 DNA: TGCAGTGCTAGTTTCGGGACTAGCACAGATACGCAGTATTTT
CDR3 protein: CSASFGTSTDTQYF

clone size: once
J gene: TRBJ2-1
D gene: -
V gene: TRBV7-8
CDR3 DNA: TGTGCCAGCAGCTTAACGTTGATCGCGGGATGGGACCACAATGAGCAGTTCTTC
CDR3 protein: CASSLTLIAGWDHNEQFF

clone size: -
J gene: TRBJ2-7
D gene: -
V gene: TRBV2
CDR3 DNA: TGTGCCAGCAGGGACAGCTCCTACGAGCAGTACTTC
CDR3 protein: CASRDSSYEQYF

clone size: -
J gene: TRBJ1-2
D gene: -
V gene: TRBV6-2/TRBV6-3
CDR3 DNA: TGTGCCAGCAGTTGGGAGTATGGCTACACCTTC
CDR3 protein: CASSWEYGYTF

clone size: -
J gene: TRBJ2-2
D gene: -
V gene: TRBV5-6
CDR3 DNA: TGTGCCAGCAGCTCTTCCACCGGGGAGCTGTTTTTT
CDR3 protein: CASSSSTGELFF

clone size: -
J gene: TRBJ2-1
D gene: TRBD2
V gene: TRBV6-5
CDR3 DNA: TGTGCCAGCAGTTACCGGGGAGGGAAGGGCAATGAGCAGTTCTTC
CDR3 protein: CASSYRGGKGNEQFF

clone size: -
J gene: TRBJ2-1
D gene: -
V gene: TRBV5-1
CDR3 DNA: TGCGCCAGCAGCTTGGCCTGGAGCGGCAATGAGCAGTTCTTC
CDR3 protein: CASSLAWSGNEQFF

clone size: -
J gene: TRBJ2-1
D gene: TRBD2
V gene: TRBV14
CDR3 DNA: TGTGCCAGCAGCCAAGATTATAGTAGCGGGAGGTCCTTCAATGAGCAGTTCTTC
CDR3 protein: CASSQDYSSGRSFNEQFF

clone size: -
J gene: TRBJ1-6
D gene: -
V gene: TRBV27
CDR3 DNA: TGTGCCAGCAGTTTAACCAGGGGCTCCTATAATTCACCCCTCCACTTT
CDR3 protein: CASSLTRGSYNSPLHF

clone size: -
J gene: TRBJ1-1
D gene: -
V gene: TRBV5-1
CDR3 DNA: TGCGCCAGCAGCTTGCTTAACACTGAAGCTTTCTTT
CDR3 protein: CASSLLNTEAFF

clone size: -
J gene: TRBJ2-7
D gene: -
V gene: TRBV19
CDR3 DNA: TGTGCCAGTAGTATGGGCGTTCAGCAGTACTTC
CDR3 protein: CASSMGVQQYF

clone size: -
J gene: TRBJ1-2
D gene: -
V gene: TRBV10-2
CDR3 DNA: TGCGCCAGCAGTATCGGTAGAAACTATGGCTACACCTTC
CDR3 protein: CASSIGRNYGYTF

clone size: -
J gene: TRBJ2-3
D gene: TRBD2
V gene: TRBV18
CDR3 DNA: TGTGCCAGCTCACCACCTAGCGGGTCCGGGGAAGATACGCAGTATTTT
CDR3 protein: CASSPPSGSGEDTQYF

clone size: few
J gene: TRBJ1-2
D gene: -
V gene: TRBV7-2
CDR3 DNA: TGTGCCAGCAGCCTTCCCGGGACACCTACTCGAGGCTACACCTTC
CDR3 protein: CASSLPGTPTRGYTF

clone size: -
J gene: TRBJ1-5
D gene: -
V gene: TRBV19
CDR3 DNA: TGTGCCAGTAGTATAGTTGGCAGGAATCAGCCCCAGCATTTT
CDR3 protein: CASSIVGRNQPQHF

clone size: -
J gene: TRBJ2-2
D gene: TRBD1
V gene: TRBV9
CDR3 DNA: TGTGCCAGCAGCGGTCGTCGACAGGGTTACACCGGGGAGCTGTTTTTT
CDR3 protein: CASSGRRQGYTGELFF